This T cell receptor beta chain came from a study of early T cells in non-severe SARS-CoV-2 infection. Study-wide points: Database matching using VDJdb favored anti-spike CD8 responses, with private and CD4 specificities left missing.

Individual cDNA molecules each received unique molecular identifiers attached to them. A single record per CDR3 protein comes from TCRdb applying MiXCR to the 5' RACE reads. The sample carries 75,000 to 100,000 distinct CDR3 sequences, about 15% recorded once. At least ten counts were recorded for this clonotype. What it binds is not known. Sequenced sample: whole blood. The source is an adult who was a healthcare worker with PCR-confirmed SARS-CoV-2 infection or an uninfected control (not recorded which).

CDR3 in amino acids: CASSLASSSGPSYEQYF. In DNA form, the CDR3 reads TGCGCCAGCAGCTTGGCCAGTAGTAGCGGACCCTCCTACGAGCAGTACTTC. The genes are TRBV5-1 and TRBJ2-7, with D tentatively TRBD2 (6 bases). Germline lookup yields CDR1 SGHRS and CDR2 YFSETQ. Trimming took off 0 bases at V and 0 bases at J, with 16 bases between the two ends. There are 17 residues in the CDR3. Supplemented by reference TRBV5-1 and TRBJ2-7, the full variable domain reads KAGVTQTPRYLIKTRGQQVTLSCSPISGHRSVSWYQQTPGQGLQFLFEYFSETQRNKGNFPGRFSGRQFSNSRSEMNVSTLELGDSALYLCASSLASSSGPSYEQYFGPGTRLTVT.